The source of this T cell receptor (beta chain) is a study of long-term antiretroviral therapy in people with HIV. Version v3.0 of the immunoSEQ assay ran at survey level. Produced via immunoSEQ multiplex PCR; TCRdb's table is partial and in-frame only. The sample includes about 25,000 clones, around 83% of them seen just once. V dropped 3 bases and J dropped 9 bases, with 14 bases sitting between them. The CDR3 is 14 amino acids. Per germline, CDR1 MNHEY and CDR2 SMNVEV (reference sequence). The sample consisted of unsorted PBMCs, taken 3 years after starting antiretroviral therapy. The receptor was isolated from a young man with HIV. This rearrangement joins TRBV27 to TRBJ2-2; maybe TRBD1 (6 bases). The CDR3 here is CASSLFQGSRELFF. CDR3 DNA sequence: TGTGCCAGCAGTTTGTTCCAGGGGAGCCGGGAGCTGTTTTTT.